This T cell receptor (beta chain) was captured by sequencing in a study of molecular identifiers for immune sequencing clone quantification. Points on this clonotype: Antigen unknown. Given a much more abundant clone one base away, this may be a read error.

Study-level results: Clones above 20 RNA copies contained over 99% of effector molecules and under 1% of naive molecules.

A single record per CDR3 protein comes from TCRdb applying MiXCR to the PCR reads. The repertoire holds 250,000 to 400,000 distinct CDR3 sequences, with over 20% as singletons. This TCR derives from a human donor in good health. Some libraries in this study had Jurkat cell RNA spiked in. Sequencing was performed on naive CD8+ T cells from blood, with Jurkat cell RNA spiked in. Subset defined: FACS-sorted CD8+CD4-CCR7+CD45RA+ naive T cells.

CDR3 nucleotide sequence: TGTGCCAGCAGCCAGGACAGGGCCTCTGGGGCCAACGTCCCGACTTTC. Residues: CASSQDRASGANVPTF. The chain joins TRBV4-2 to TRBJ2-6; 8 bases fit TRBD1. This CDR3 comprises 16 residues. The germline CDR1 and CDR2 sequences are LGHNA and YNFKEQ.